Below, 10 T cell receptor beta chains from the same sample are listed, as sequenced in a study of blood T cells in healthy people across ages (dated by TCRdb to 2014 to 2015). Preparation of the library involved 5' RACE. The sequencer was an Illumina HiSeq 2500. A second PCR of 7 to 11 cycles was performed with a sample-barcoded 5' primer and a J-beta primer mix. Through fastp at Q25 and MiXCR, TCRdb rebuilt clones from the public reads, retaining in-frame beta chains. Every distinct CDR3 protein forms one entry, paired with its most common genes and DNA. This sample gives fewer than 1 million distinct CDR3 sequences in total; 40% to 50% of them show up just once. The ten largest clones capture about a fifth of the sample. Sequences were obtained from blood. These receptors all stem from a man aged 55 to 70 in good health.

The genes are TRBV10-2 and TRBJ2-7; D may correspond to TRBD1 or TRBD2 (7 bases each). Per germline, CDR1 WSHSY and CDR2 SAAADI. Trimming took 11 bases from V and 6 from J, leaving 20 bases between them. The CDR3 is 13 amino acids. The CDR3: CASGRGQVVEQYF. CDR3 sequence (DNA): TGCGCCTCAGGGAGGGGGCAAGTTGTCGAGCAGTACTTC.

The chain uses TRBV6-2 or TRBV6-3 and TRBJ2-2; D may be TRBD1 or TRBD2 (5 bases each). Looked up from germline, CDR1 is MNHEY and CDR2 is SVGEGT. The V gene lost 0 bases and the J gene lost 2 bases, with 16 bases spanning the gap. CDR3 length: 18 amino acids. CDR3 DNA: TGTGCCAGCAGTTACTCGTCCGGGACCAATGCAAACACCGGGGAGCTGTTTTTT. Its translation: CASSYSSGTNANTGELFF.

This clonotype was detected only a few times. This chain joins TRBV7-9 and TRBJ1-2; tentative D call: TRBD1 (5 bases). This CDR3 is built from 13 residues. V was trimmed by 1 base and J by 6 bases, leaving 9 bases between them. Germline V CDR1 and CDR2: SEHNR, FQNEAQ (reference sequence). CDR3 nucleotides: TGTGCCAGCAGCTTAGGGGGCTTCGATGGCTACACCTTC. Protein sequence: CASSLGGFDGYTF.

This clonotype was seen a handful of times. The chain couples TRBV15 to TRBJ2-7; possibly TRBD1 or TRBD2 for D (5 bases each). The germline V gene has CDR1 LNHNV and CDR2 YYDKDF (reference sequence). With 3 bases removed from V and 2 bases from J, the gap between germline ends came to 11 bases. The CDR3 spans 14 residues. The CDR3 is CATSRDSTAYEQYF. DNA for the CDR3: TGTGCCACCAGCAGGGACTCGACAGCCTACGAGCAGTACTTC.

This clonotype was observed a few times. The chain links TRBV20-1 to TRBJ2-7; possibly TRBD2 for D (7 bases). The V gene lost 1 base and the J gene lost 2 bases, with 12 bases spanning the gap. The CDR3 has 14 amino acids. Germline CDR1 and CDR2: DFQATT and SNEGSKA (reference sequence). The CDR3 region has the DNA TGCAGTGCTAGAGTGCGGGGGCCTCCCTACGAGCAGTACTTC. Encoded protein: CSARVRGPPYEQYF.

This clonotype was seen many times. This rearrangement joins TRBV20-1 to TRBJ2-7, with TRBD1 as a possible D gene (6 bases). Germline V gene lookup returns CDR1 DFQATT and CDR2 SNEGSKA (reference sequence). V shed 6 bases and J shed 5 bases, with 14 bases lying between them. This CDR3 contains 12 residues. The CDR3 DNA reads as TGCAGTGCGAAGGGGGATAGGGACGAGCAGTACTTC. Residues: CSAKGDRDEQYF.

The sample holds a few counts of this clonotype. V gene TRBV6-6 combines with J gene TRBJ1-2; TRBD1 matches 7 bases. There are 13 residues in the CDR3. Germline CDR1 reads MNHNY; CDR2 reads SVGAGI (reference sequence). V lost 9 bases, J lost 1 base, and 5 bases stayed unmatched. Written as DNA, the CDR3 is TGTGCCAGTGGGACAGAAAATAACTATGGCTACACCTTC. This codes for CASGTENNYGYTF.

V is TRBV28 and J is TRBJ2-7; D could derive from TRBD1 or TRBD2 (5 bases each). CDR1 MDHEN and CDR2 SYDVKM come from the germline V gene. This CDR3 is built from 15 residues. Deletions cut 2 bases from V and 0 bases from J, with 11 bases between. CDR3 in DNA: TGTGCCAGCAGTTTAGGTGGGACCCGCTCCTACGAGCAGTACTTC. Translation: CASSLGGTRSYEQYF.

This chain uses TRBV24-1 with TRBJ1-5; D gene unclear. With 4 bases removed from V and 6 bases from J, the gap between germline ends came to 9 bases. CDR1 and CDR2 from the germline V gene are KGHDR and SFDVKD. CDR3 size: 13 residues. CDR3 nucleotides: TGTGCCACCAGTGAGGGAGGGTTTCAGCCCCAGCATTTT. Translation: CATSEGGFQPQHF.

This clonotype is a singleton in its sample. This chain joins TRBV20-1 and TRBJ1-1; 8 bases line up with TRBD1. Losses at the gene ends were 0 bases for V and 3 bases for J; bases not matched to a gene: 12. This CDR3 comprises 17 residues. The V gene's germline CDR1 is DFQATT and CDR2 SNEGSKA (reference sequence). The CDR3 region is CSARDRTGGVGYTEAFF. The CDR3 coding sequence is TGCAGTGCTAGAGATCGCACAGGGGGTGTGGGGTACACTGAAGCTTTCTTT.